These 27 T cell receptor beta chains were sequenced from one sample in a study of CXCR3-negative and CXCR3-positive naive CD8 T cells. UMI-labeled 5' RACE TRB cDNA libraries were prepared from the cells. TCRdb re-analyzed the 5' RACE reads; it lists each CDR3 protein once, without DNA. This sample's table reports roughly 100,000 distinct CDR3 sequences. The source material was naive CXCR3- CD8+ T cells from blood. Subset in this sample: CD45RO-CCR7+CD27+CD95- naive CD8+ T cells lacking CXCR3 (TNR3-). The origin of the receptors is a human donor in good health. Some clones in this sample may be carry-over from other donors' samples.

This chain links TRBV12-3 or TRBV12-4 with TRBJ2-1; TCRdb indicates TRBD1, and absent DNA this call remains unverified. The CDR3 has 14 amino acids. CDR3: CASSNLGSVDEQFF.

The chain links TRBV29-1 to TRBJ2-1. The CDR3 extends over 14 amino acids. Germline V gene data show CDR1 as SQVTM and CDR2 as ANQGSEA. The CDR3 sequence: CSVENRLIDDEQFF.

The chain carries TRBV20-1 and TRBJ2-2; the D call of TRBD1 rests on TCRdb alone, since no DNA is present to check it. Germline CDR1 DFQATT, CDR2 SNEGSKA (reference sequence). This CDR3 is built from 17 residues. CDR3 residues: CSARDGAVASNTGELFF.

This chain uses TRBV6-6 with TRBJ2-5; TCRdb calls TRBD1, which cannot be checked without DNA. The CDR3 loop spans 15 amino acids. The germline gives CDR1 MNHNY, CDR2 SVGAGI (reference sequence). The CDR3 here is CASTPFVAVGETQYF.

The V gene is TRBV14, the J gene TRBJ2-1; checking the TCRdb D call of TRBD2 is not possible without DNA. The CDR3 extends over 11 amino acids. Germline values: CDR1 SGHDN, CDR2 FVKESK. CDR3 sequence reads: CASSRGSEQFF.

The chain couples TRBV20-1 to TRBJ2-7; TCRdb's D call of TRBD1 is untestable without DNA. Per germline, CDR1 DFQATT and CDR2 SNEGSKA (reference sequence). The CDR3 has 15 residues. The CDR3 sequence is CSARDLTRAYYEQYF.

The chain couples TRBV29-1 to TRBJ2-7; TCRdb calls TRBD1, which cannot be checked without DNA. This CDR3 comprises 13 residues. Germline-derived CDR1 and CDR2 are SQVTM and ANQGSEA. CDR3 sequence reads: CSVDGSGAYEQYF.

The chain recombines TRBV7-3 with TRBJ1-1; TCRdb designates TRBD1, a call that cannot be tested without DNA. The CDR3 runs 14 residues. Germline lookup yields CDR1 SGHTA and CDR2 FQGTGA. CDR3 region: CASSSWTGNTEAFF.

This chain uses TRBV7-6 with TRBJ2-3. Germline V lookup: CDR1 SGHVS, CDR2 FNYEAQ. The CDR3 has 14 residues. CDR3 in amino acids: CASSLGTGTDTQYF.

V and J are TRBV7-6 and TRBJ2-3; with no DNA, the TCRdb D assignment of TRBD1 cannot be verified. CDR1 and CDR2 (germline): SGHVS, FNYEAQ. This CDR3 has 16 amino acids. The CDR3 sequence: CASSLAERGLIDTQYF.

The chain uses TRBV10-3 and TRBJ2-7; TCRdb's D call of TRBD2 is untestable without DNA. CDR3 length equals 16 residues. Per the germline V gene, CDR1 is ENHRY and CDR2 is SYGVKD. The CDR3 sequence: CAISELASGGGYEQYF.

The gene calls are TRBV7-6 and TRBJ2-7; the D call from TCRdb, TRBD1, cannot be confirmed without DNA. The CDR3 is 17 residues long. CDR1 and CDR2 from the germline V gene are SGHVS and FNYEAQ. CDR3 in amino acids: CASSPPGGAVITYEQYF.

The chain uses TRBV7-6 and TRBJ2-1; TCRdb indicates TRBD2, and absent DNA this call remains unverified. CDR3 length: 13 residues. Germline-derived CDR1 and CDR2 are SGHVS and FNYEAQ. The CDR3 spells CASSLEREYEQFF.

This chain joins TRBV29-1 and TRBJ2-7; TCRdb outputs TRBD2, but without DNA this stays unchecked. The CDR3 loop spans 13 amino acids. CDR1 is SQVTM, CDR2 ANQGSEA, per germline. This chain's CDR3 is CSAATSSSYEQYF.

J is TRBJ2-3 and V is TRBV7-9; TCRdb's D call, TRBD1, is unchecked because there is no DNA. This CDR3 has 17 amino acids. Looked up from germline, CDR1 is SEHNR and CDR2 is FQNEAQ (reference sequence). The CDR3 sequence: CASSFPGTQMDTDTQYF.

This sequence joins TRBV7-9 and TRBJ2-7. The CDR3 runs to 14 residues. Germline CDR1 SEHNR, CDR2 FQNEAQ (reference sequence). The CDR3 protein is CASSLDTTVYEQYF.

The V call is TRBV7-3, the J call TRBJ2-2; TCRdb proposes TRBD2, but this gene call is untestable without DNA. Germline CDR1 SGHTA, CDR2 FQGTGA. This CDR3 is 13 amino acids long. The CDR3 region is CATRGGAAGELFF.

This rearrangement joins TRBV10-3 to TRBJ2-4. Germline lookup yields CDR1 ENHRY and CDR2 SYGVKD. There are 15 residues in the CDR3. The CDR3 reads CAISESDPAKNIQYF.

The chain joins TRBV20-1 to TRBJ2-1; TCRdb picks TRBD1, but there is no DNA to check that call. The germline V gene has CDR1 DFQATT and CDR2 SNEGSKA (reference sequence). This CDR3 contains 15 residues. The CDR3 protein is CSARELGGAYNEQSF.

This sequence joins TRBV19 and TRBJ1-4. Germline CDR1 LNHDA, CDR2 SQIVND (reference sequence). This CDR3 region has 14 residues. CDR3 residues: CASSFPGGYEKLFF. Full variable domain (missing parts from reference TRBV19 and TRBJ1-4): DGGITQSPKYLFRKEGQNVTLSCEQNLNHDAMYWYRQDPGQGLRLIYYSQIVNDFQKGDIAEGYSVSREKKESFPLTVTSAQKNPTAFYLCASSFPGGYEKLFFGSGTQLSVL.

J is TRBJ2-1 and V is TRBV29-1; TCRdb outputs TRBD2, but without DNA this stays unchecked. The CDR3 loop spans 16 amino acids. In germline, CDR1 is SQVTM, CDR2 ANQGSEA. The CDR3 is CSVEDLRAGGDNEQFF.

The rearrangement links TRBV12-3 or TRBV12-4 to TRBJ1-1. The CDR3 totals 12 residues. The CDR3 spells CASSHDSSEAFF.

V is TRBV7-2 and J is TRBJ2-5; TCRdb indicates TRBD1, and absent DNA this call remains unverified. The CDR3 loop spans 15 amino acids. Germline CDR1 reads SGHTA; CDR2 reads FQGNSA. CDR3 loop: CASSLWTGVEETQYF.

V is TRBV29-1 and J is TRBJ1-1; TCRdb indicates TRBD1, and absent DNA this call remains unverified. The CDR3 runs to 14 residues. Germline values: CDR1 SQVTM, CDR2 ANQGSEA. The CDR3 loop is CSVVSGERNTEAFF.

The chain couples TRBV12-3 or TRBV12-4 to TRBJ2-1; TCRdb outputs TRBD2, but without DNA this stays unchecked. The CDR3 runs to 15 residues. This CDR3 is CASSPLGGTYSEQFF.

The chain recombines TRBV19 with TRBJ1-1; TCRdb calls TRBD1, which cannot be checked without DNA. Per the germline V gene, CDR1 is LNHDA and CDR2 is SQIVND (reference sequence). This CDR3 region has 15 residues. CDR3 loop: CASSFRGFLRTEAFF.

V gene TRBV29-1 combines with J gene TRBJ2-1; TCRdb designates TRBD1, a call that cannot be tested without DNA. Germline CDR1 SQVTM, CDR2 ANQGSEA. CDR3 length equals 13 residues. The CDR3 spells CSSRGGTYNEQFF.